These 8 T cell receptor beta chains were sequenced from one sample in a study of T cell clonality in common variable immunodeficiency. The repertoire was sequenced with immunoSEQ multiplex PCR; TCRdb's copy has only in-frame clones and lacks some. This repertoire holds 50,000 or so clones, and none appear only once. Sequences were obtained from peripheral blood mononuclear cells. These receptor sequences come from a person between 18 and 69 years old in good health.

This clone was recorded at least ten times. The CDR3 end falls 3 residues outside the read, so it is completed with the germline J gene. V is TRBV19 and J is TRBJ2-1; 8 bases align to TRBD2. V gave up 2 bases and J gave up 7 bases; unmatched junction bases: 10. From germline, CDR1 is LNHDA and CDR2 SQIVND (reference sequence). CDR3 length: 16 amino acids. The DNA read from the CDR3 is TGTGCCAGTAGTATAAGGCCCGGGGGGGGATGGAATGAG. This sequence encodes CASSIRPGGGWNE. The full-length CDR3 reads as CASSIRPGGGWNEQFF.

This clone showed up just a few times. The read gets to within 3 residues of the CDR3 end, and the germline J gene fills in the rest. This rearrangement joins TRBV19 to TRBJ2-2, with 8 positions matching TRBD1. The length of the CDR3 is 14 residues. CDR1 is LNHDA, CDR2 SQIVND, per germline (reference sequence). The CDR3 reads CASSGQGLNEKLFF. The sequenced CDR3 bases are TGTGCCAGTAGTGGACAGGGCCTTAATGAAAAG.

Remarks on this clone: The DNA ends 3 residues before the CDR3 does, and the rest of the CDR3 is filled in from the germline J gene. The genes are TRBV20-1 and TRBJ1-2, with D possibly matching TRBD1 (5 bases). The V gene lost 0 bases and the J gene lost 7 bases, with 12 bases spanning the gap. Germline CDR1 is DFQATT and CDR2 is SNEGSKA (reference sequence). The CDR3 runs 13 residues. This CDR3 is CSARETAPRGYTF. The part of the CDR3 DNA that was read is TGCAGTGCTAGAGAGACAGCGCCTCGTGGC.

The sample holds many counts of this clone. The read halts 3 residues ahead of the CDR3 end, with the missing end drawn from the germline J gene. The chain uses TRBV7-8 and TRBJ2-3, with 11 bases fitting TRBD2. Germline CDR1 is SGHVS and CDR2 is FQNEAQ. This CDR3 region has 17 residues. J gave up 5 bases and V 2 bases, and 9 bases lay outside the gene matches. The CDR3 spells CASSLLLAGVGGDTQYF. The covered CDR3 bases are TGTGCCAGCAGCTTACTACTAGCGGGAGTTGGTGGAGATACG.

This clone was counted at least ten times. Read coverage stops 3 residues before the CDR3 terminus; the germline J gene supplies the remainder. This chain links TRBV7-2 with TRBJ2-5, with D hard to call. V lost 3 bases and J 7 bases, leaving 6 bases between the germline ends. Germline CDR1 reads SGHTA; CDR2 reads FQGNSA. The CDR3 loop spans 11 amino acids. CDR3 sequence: CASSFYGTQYF. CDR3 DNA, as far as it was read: TGTGCCAGCAGCTTTTACGGGACC.

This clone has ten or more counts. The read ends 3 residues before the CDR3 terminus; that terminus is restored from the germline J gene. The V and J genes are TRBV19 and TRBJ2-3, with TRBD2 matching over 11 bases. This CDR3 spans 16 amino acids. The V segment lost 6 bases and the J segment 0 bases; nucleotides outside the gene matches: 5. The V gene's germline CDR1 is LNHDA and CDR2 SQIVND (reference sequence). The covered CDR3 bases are TGTGCCAGTAGCCTGACTAGCGGGACTAGCACAGATACG. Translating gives CASSLTSGTSTDT. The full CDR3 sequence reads CASSLTSGTSTDTQYF. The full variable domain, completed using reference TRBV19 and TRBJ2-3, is DGGITQSPKYLFRKEGQNVTLSCEQNLNHDAMYWYRQDPGQGLRLIYYSQIVNDFQKGDIAEGYSVSREKKESFPLTVTSAQKNPTAFYLCASSLTSGTSTDTQYFGPGTRLTVL.

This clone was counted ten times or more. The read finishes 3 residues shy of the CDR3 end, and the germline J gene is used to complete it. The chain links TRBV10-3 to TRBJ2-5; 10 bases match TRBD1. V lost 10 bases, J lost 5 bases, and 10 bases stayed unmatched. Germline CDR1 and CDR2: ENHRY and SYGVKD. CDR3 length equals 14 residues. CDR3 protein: CASVGDRGPETQYF. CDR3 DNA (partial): TGTGCCAGTGTAGGGGACAGGGGTCCGGAGACC.

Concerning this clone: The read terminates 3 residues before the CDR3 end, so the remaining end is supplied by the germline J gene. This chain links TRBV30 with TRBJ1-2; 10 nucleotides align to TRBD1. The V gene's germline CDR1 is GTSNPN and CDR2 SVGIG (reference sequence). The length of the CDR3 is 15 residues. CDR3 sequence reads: CAWSRTGGLSYDYTF. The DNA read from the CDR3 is TGTGCCTGGAGCCGGACAGGGGGACTCTCCTACGAC.